The 14 T cell receptor beta chains below were found in one sample sequenced in a study of OX40 agonist ivuxolimab in advanced cancers. The table came from immunoSEQ multiplex PCR; TCRdb's copy has only in-frame clones and leaves some out. The sample has about 61,000 clones, about four fifths seen once; the top ten hold under 0.65%. This specimen consisted of CD4+ or CD8+ T cells sorted from blood, obtained in a trial of the OX40 agonist ivuxolimab. These receptors were obtained from an adult with an advanced solid tumor such as melanoma, head and neck, liver or kidney cancer.

The chain joins TRBV19 to TRBJ1-2; maybe TRBD1 (5 bases). This CDR3 comprises 17 residues. Germline loops: CDR1 LNHDA, CDR2 SQIVND (reference sequence). V was trimmed by 4 bases and J by 3 bases, leaving 21 bases between them. The CDR3 region has the DNA TGTGCCAGTAGTACCCCCCCTTATGAGGGCAGGGACTATGGCTACACCTTC. Amino acid sequence: CASSTPPYEGRDYGYTF. The variable domain in full, completed from reference TRBV19 and TRBJ1-2, reads DGGITQSPKYLFRKEGQNVTLSCEQNLNHDAMYWYRQDPGQGLRLIYYSQIVNDFQKGDIAEGYSVSREKKESFPLTVTSAQKNPTAFYLCASSTPPYEGRDYGYTFGSGTRLTVV.

The V and J genes are TRBV27 and TRBJ1-1, with D unclear. The V end lost 0 bases, the J end lost 1 base, and 9 bases lay between the germline ends. Per the germline V gene, CDR1 is MNHEY and CDR2 is SMNVEV (reference sequence). The CDR3 totals 15 residues. As DNA, the CDR3 is TGTGCCAGCAGTTTATCGTATGCTGGGAACACTGAAGCTTTCTTT. Translation gives CASSLSYAGNTEAFF.

As to this clone: The same CDR3 also results from other DNA sequences found in this sample. This chain connects TRBV5-1 to TRBJ2-5; D is unclear. The V and J ends lost 0 bases and 4 bases respectively, with 4 bases between them. The CDR3 runs to 12 residues. The germline CDR1 and CDR2 sequences are SGHRS and YFSETQ. DNA of the CDR3: TGCGCCAGCAGCTTGGCCCTAGAGACCCAGTACTTC. Amino acids: CASSLALETQYF. Full variable domain (missing parts from reference TRBV5-1 and TRBJ2-5): KAGVTQTPRYLIKTRGQQVTLSCSPISGHRSVSWYQQTPGQGLQFLFEYFSETQRNKGNFPGRFSGRQFSNSRSEMNVSTLELGDSALYLCASSLALETQYFGPGTRLLVL.

In its sample, this clone was seen once. J is TRBJ2-3 and V is TRBV5-1; D is possibly TRBD2 (5 bases). The V gene's germline CDR1 is SGHRS and CDR2 YFSETQ. V lost 3 bases and J lost 2, with 16 bases in between. This CDR3 has 16 residues. The CDR3 loop reads CASSSLGGSSTDTQYF. The CDR3 region has the DNA TGCGCCAGCAGCTCCCTCGGAGGATCCTCCACAGATACGCAGTATTTT.

The chain employs TRBV27 and TRBJ1-6, with 7 positions matching TRBD1. This CDR3 has 16 residues. Germline V CDR1 and CDR2: MNHEY, SMNVEV (reference sequence). After removal of 4 bases from V and 10 bases from J, the junction contained 13 bases not matched to a gene. CDR3 sequence reads: CASSWRGRGVGSPLHF. The CDR3 nucleotides are TGTGCCAGCAGTTGGAGGGGGCGCGGGGTTGGATCACCCCTCCACTTT.

The V and J genes are TRBV30 and TRBJ2-1; 10 bases are a match to TRBD2. The CDR3 extends over 13 amino acids. CDR1 and CDR2 (germline): GTSNPN, SVGIG (reference sequence). The CDR3 DNA is TGTGCTGATCAGCGGGAGGGCCGCAATGAGCAGTTCTTC. Encoded protein: CADQREGRNEQFF.

The rearrangement uses TRBV5-1 and TRBJ1-4; possibly TRBD1 for D (5 bases). The V gene's germline CDR1 is SGHRS and CDR2 YFSETQ. Trimming removed 1 base at V and 4 bases at J, with 11 bases between. The CDR3 contains 15 residues. The CDR3: CASSLLQGRNEKLFF. The DNA of the CDR3 is TGCGCCAGCAGCTTGCTTCAGGGCCGTAATGAAAAACTGTTTTTT.

This clone has more than one count but fewer than ten. The chain is built from TRBV9 and TRBJ1-2; D ambiguous. Germline V gene data show CDR1 as SGDLS and CDR2 as YYNGEE. The CDR3 loop spans 16 amino acids. The ends were cut back, 0 bases at V and 5 bases at J, with 17 bases in the middle. CDR3 coding DNA: TGTGCCAGCAGCGTAGGAATGTTGGCGGAGGTATATGGCTACACCTTC. Amino acids: CASSVGMLAEVYGYTF.

This chain links TRBV6-5 with TRBJ1-2, with 8 bases aligning to TRBD1. This CDR3 spans 15 amino acids. Germline V CDR1 and CDR2: MNHEY, SVGAGI. The J segment lost 3 bases and the V segment lost 7 bases, leaving 10 bases of the junction unmatched. CDR3 region: CASIPGGTGDYGYTF. CDR3 bases: TGTGCCAGCATACCCGGGGGGACAGGTGACTATGGCTACACCTTC.

The V and J genes are TRBV27 and TRBJ2-2; 8 nucleotides align to TRBD2. CDR1 is MNHEY, CDR2 SMNVEV, per germline (reference sequence). The CDR3 length is 16 residues. J gave up 7 bases and V 5 bases, and 12 bases lay outside the gene matches. CDR3 region: CASSPRNRLASGELFF. The CDR3 nucleotides are TGTGCCAGCAGTCCCCGAAACCGACTAGCGAGCGGGGAGCTGTTTTTT.

The chain links TRBV5-1 to TRBJ2-7; 9 bases map to TRBD2. The CDR3 extends over 14 amino acids. V was clipped by 0 bases and J by 3 bases; unmatched bases: 1. The germline V gene encodes CDR1 SGHRS and CDR2 YFSETQ. CDR3 DNA: TGCGCCAGCAGCTTGGAGACTAGCGGCTACGAGCAGTACTTC. Translating it yields CASSLETSGYEQYF.

This clone has just a few counts. This chain uses TRBV20-1 with TRBJ2-3; D gene uncertain. In germline, CDR1 is DFQATT, CDR2 SNEGSKA (reference sequence). The CDR3 consists of 11 residues. Trimming took off 5 bases at V and 3 bases at J, with 6 bases between the two ends. In DNA, the CDR3 is TGCAGTGCTGGTATGACAGATACGCAGTATTTT. Translating gives CSAGMTDTQYF.

J is TRBJ2-1 and V is TRBV9; 12 bases line up with TRBD2. The germline gives CDR1 SGDLS, CDR2 YYNGEE. V shed 4 bases and J 10 bases; nucleotides not matched to a gene: 24. The CDR3 runs to 20 residues. The CDR3 DNA reads as TGTGCCAGCAGCCCCCGTAGTTGGGGGGAGGCTAGCGGGAGGGCAGGGGAGCAGTTCTTC. Translating it yields CASSPRSWGEASGRAGEQFF.

The V and J genes are TRBV30 and TRBJ1-3, with 7 bases lining up with TRBD1. Germline V lookup: CDR1 GTSNPN, CDR2 SVGIG (reference sequence). The CDR3 spans 13 residues. V dropped 7 bases and J dropped 4; count of bases not matched to a gene: 7. Here the CDR3 DNA reads TGTGCCTCAAGACAGGGTGCGGGAAACACCATATATTTT. This encodes CASRQGAGNTIYF.